Listed here is a single T cell receptor beta chain. No antigen is known for it. PCR used 60 Vbeta primers and 13 Jbeta primers. The repertoire was sequenced with immunoSEQ multiplex PCR; TCRdb's copy has only in-frame clones and lacks some. Among approximately 140,000 clones listed, roughly four fifths were seen once. The CDR3 runs 15 residues. Losses at the gene ends were 0 bases for V and 7 bases for J; bases not matched to a gene: 2. Germline V lookup: CDR1 SGHDN, CDR2 FVKESK. This sample is drawn from a study of cytomegalovirus exposure and HLA in healthy donors. Study-wide points: Data from an earlier analysis indicated that most TCR beta V segments were productive either about 87% or about 30% of the time. When a later analysis was performed, an Asian-associated ancestry cluster reportedly had fewer N-insertions than the approximately 600-donor mean.

The chain recombines TRBV14 with TRBJ1-6, with 8 bases fitting TRBD1. This receptor was identified in a human donor in good health. Specimen: PBMCs. Here the CDR3 DNA reads TGTGCCAGCAGCCAAGACAGGGGGCCAAATTCACCCCTCCACTTT. Its translation: CASSQDRGPNSPLHF. Supplemented by reference TRBV14 and TRBJ1-6, the full variable domain reads EAGVTQFPSHSVIEKGQTVTLRCDPISGHDNLYWYRRVMGKEIKFLLHFVKESKQDESGMPNNRFLAERTGGTYSTLKVQPAELEDSGVYFCASSQDRGPNSPLHFGNGTRLTVT.